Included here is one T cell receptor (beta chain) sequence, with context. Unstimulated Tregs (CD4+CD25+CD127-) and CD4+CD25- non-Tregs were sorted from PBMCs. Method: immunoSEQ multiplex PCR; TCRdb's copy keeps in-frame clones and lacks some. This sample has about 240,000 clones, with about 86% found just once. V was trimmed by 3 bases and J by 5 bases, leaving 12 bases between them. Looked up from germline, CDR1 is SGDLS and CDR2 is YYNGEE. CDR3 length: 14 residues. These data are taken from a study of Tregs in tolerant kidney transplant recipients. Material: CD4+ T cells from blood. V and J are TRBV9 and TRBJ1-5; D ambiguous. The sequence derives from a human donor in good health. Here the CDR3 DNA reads TGTGCCAGCAGCGCTACGTCCCTTCATCAGCCCCAGCATTTT. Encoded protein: CASSATSLHQPQHF.